One sample yielded the 21 T cell receptor beta chains listed below, sequenced in a study of blood T cell repertoires in COVID-19 (dated by TCRdb to 2018 to 2021). Library preparation was by the immunoSEQ multiplex PCR assay. TCRdb carries this immuneACCESS record with in-frame sequences only. Its versions omit some clonotypes, under half of them owing to an unresolved V gene in the studies checked, with the rest unexplained. The sample contains 350,000 to 450,000 clones, 70% to 90% of them found a single time. The top ten clonotypes cover approximately 1.2% of the sample. Sequenced: peripheral blood. These receptors originate from a man aged 35-49 years with acute or convalescent COVID-19.

The chain is built from TRBV28 and TRBJ1-2; D is unclear. Trimming stripped 1 base from V and 4 bases from J, with 10 bases between. Germline V gene sequence: CDR1 MDHEN, CDR2 SYDVKM. The CDR3 totals 14 residues. CDR3 DNA: TGTGCCAGCAGTTTATCTGGGGAGTTCTATGGCTACACCTTC. Its protein product is CASSLSGEFYGYTF.

The chain employs TRBV18 and TRBJ1-1, with D possibly matching TRBD1 (6 bases). V gave up 2 bases and J gave up 3 bases, with 7 bases separating them. Looked up from germline, CDR1 is KGHSH and CDR2 is LQKENI. There are 13 residues in the CDR3. In DNA form, the CDR3 reads TGTGCCAGCTCACCAGGGACACACACTGAAGCTTTCTTT. As protein: CASSPGTHTEAFF.

V gene TRBV27 combines with J gene TRBJ2-1; TRBD2 is a possible D gene (6 bases). V was clipped by 8 bases and J by 5 bases, with 13 bases between them. Germline CDR1 reads MNHEY; CDR2 reads SMNVEV (reference sequence). The CDR3 length is 13 residues. The CDR3 protein is CASLRAGNNEQFF. The CDR3 DNA follows: TGTGCCAGCCTTAGGGCGGGAAACAATGAGCAGTTCTTC.

The CDR3 bases are TGTGCCAGCAGCTTAGGACAGGCCACCTTTAGCAATCAGCCCCAGCATTTT. Amino acids: CASSLGQATFSNQPQHF. The chain carries TRBV7-2 and TRBJ1-5, with D perhaps TRBD1 (6 bases). V lost 1 base and J lost 0, with 13 bases in between. The CDR3 runs 17 residues. Germline values: CDR1 SGHTA, CDR2 FQGNSA.

This clone occurred once. The rearrangement joins TRBV25-1 to TRBJ2-7; no definite D call. The CDR3 extends over 14 amino acids. V lost 6 bases and J lost 5, with 17 bases in between. Germline loops: CDR1 MGHDK, CDR2 SYGVNS. CDR3 DNA: TGTGCCAGCAGCAGAAGGAGTAGGTTCAACGAGCAGTACTTC. This sequence encodes CASSRRSRFNEQYF.

The V call is TRBV10-3, the J call TRBJ1-1; 9 bases match TRBD1. The ends lost 3 bases at V and 8 bases at J; junction bases unmatched: 7. The CDR3 covers 14 residues. Germline loops: CDR1 ENHRY, CDR2 SYGVKD. The CDR3 here is CAISEEDRGGEAFF. In nucleotides, the CDR3 is TGTGCCATCAGTGAAGAGGACAGGGGAGGAGAAGCTTTCTTT.

V gene TRBV5-6 combines with J gene TRBJ1-4; D gene ambiguous. This CDR3 comprises 14 residues. The germline V gene encodes CDR1 SGHDT and CDR2 YYEEEE. The germline V and J ends were trimmed by 4 bases and 3 bases, with 10 bases remaining between them. CDR3 residues: CASSQDLANEKLFF. The CDR3 DNA is TGTGCCAGCAGCCAAGACTTGGCTAATGAAAAACTGTTTTTT.

This clone came up once. The V and J genes are TRBV2 and TRBJ2-7; TRBD1 matches 8 bases. The CDR3 totals 15 residues. Germline CDR1 SNHLY, CDR2 FYNNEI. V was clipped by 10 bases and J by 3 bases; unmatched bases: 14. This CDR3 reads CAILPKLGQGYEQYF. The CDR3 nucleotides read TGTGCCATCCTACCTAAGCTTGGACAGGGCTACGAGCAGTACTTC.

The chain is built from TRBV5-5 and TRBJ1-5; D is unresolved. Per the germline V gene, CDR1 is SGHKS and CDR2 is YYEKEE (reference sequence). Trimming took 1 base from V and 3 from J, leaving 8 bases between them. This CDR3 comprises 14 residues. The CDR3 loop reads CASSLNILNQPQHF. The CDR3, as DNA: TGTGCCAGCAGCTTGAACATCCTCAATCAGCCCCAGCATTTT. The variable domain in full, completed from reference TRBV5-5 and TRBJ1-5, reads DAGVTQSPTHLIKTRGQQVTLRCSPISGHKSVSWYQQVLGQGPQFIFQYYEKEERGRGNFPDRFSARQFPNYSSELNVNALLLGDSALYLCASSLNILNQPQHFGDGTRLSIL.

About this clone: Mismatch with germline at one junction end may stem from a read error. This chain joins TRBV15 and TRBJ2-7; the match to TRBD2 covers 12 bases. The CDR3 runs to 14 residues. Germline loops: CDR1 LNHNV, CDR2 YYDKDF (reference sequence). Here the CDR3 reads CATSRELAGGYVDF. The CDR3, as DNA: TGTGCCACCAGCAGAGAACTAGCGGGGGGTTACGTAGACTTC. Using reference TRBV15 and TRBJ2-7 for the parts outside the CDR3, the full variable domain is DAMVIQNPRYQVTQFGKPVTLSCSQTLNHNVMYWYQQKSSQAPKLLFHYYDKDFNNEADTPDNFQSRRPNTSFCFLDIRSPGLGDTAMYLCATSRELAGGYVDFGPGTRLTVT.

The rearrangement joins TRBV28 to TRBJ1-5, with D uncertain. This CDR3 contains 15 residues. The ends were cut back, 5 bases at V and 0 bases at J, with 11 bases in the middle. Per germline, CDR1 MDHEN and CDR2 SYDVKM. CDR3 protein: CASSPPRLSNQPQHF. The CDR3 bases are TGTGCCAGCAGTCCCCCCAGACTTAGCAATCAGCCCCAGCATTTT.

The chain links TRBV7-9 to TRBJ2-1; D gene unclear. The CDR3 covers 15 residues. Trimming pared 5 bases from V and 1 base from J, leaving 12 bases between. The germline V gene has CDR1 SEHNR and CDR2 FQNEAQ (reference sequence). The CDR3 DNA follows: TGTGCCAGCAGCCTAACCAGCGAATCCTACAATGAGCAGTTCTTC. This sequence encodes CASSLTSESYNEQFF.

The V and J genes are TRBV30 and TRBJ1-5; tentative D call: TRBD1 (6 bases). The germline gives CDR1 GTSNPN, CDR2 SVGIG (reference sequence). Trimming removed 2 bases from V and 4 bases from J, with 12 bases in between. There are 14 residues in the CDR3. The CDR3 DNA is TGTGCCTGGAGTTGGGCCCAGGGGAATCAGCCCCAGCATTTT. It translates to CAWSWAQGNQPQHF.

The chain employs TRBV6-5 and TRBJ1-2, with 8 bases identical to TRBD1. The CDR3 sequence is 14 residues long. Germline CDR1 is MNHEY and CDR2 is SVGAGI. The trim removed 6 bases at V and 8 bases at J, leaving 11 bases unmatched. The CDR3 sequence is CASRPNADRAGYTF. The CDR3 DNA reads TGTGCCAGCAGACCAAACGCGGACAGGGCCGGCTACACCTTC.

The rearrangement uses TRBV4-2 and TRBJ2-7, with TRBD2 matching over 14 bases. V trimming: 4 bases; J trimming: 5 bases; junction bases outside the gene matches: 1. The CDR3 consists of 14 residues. Germline CDR1 and CDR2: LGHNA and YNFKEQ. The CDR3 DNA sequence: TGTGCCAGCAGCCTGGGACTAGCGGGAGACGAGCAGTACTTC. Amino acids: CASSLGLAGDEQYF.

The CDR3 DNA reads as TGTGCCAGCAGTGAACTAACAGGCATGAACACTGAAGCTTTCTTT. It yields the protein CASSELTGMNTEAFF. The chain joins TRBV2 to TRBJ1-1; D may be TRBD1 (5 bases). The germline CDR1 and CDR2 sequences are SNHLY and FYNNEI. The V end was cut by 2 bases, the J end by 0 bases, with 10 bases between. This CDR3 has 15 amino acids.

As concerns this clone: Different DNA sequences within this sample yield the same CDR3. The chain joins TRBV9 to TRBJ1-6; D is unclear. V lost 0 bases and J lost 7, with 8 bases in between. The V gene's germline CDR1 is SGDLS and CDR2 YYNGEE. The CDR3 sequence is 14 residues long. CDR3: CASSVAGQNSPLHF. Written as DNA, the CDR3 is TGTGCCAGCAGCGTAGCTGGGCAGAATTCACCCCTCCACTTT.

The chain employs TRBV5-6 and TRBJ2-3; a possible D gene is TRBD2 (6 bases). V was trimmed by 6 bases and J by 0 bases, leaving 20 bases between them. This CDR3 spans 17 amino acids. Looked up from germline, CDR1 is SGHDT and CDR2 is YYEEEE. CDR3 protein: CASTTFPGGASTDTQYF. The CDR3 bases are TGTGCCAGCACCACATTCCCTGGCGGGGCTAGCACAGATACGCAGTATTTT.

The rearrangement uses TRBV9 and TRBJ2-7; TRBD2 matches 9 bases. Germline CDR1 is SGDLS and CDR2 is YYNGEE. V lost 0 bases and J lost 3; bases outside the gene matches: 4. This CDR3 spans 15 amino acids. The DNA of the CDR3 is TGTGCCAGCAGCGTAGGTCCGCGGGGGGGCTACGAGCAGTACTTC. Its translation is CASSVGPRGGYEQYF.

This clone was observed once. V usage is TRBV14 and J usage is TRBJ2-4, with 8 bases fitting TRBD1. Trimming at V came to 4 bases and at J to 9 bases, leaving 8 bases not matched to a gene. Looked up from germline, CDR1 is SGHDN and CDR2 is FVKESK. This CDR3 region has 14 residues. DNA for the CDR3: TGTGCCAGCAGCCCTGTAGGACAGGGAGTCATTCAGTACTTC. Protein product: CASSPVGQGVIQYF.

This clone was recorded a few times. This chain connects TRBV12-3 or TRBV12-4 to TRBJ1-5, with D possibly matching TRBD1 (5 bases). The CDR3 runs to 13 residues. V shed 3 bases and J shed 8 bases, with 11 bases lying between them. CDR3 loop: CASSLSGGEPQHF. CDR3 in DNA: TGTGCCAGCAGTTTGTCAGGAGGGGAGCCCCAGCATTTT.